This T cell receptor (beta chain) was profiled in a study of CD8 T cells in Susac syndrome. The CDR3 covers 12 residues. CDR1 is SGHRS and CDR2 is YFSETQ in the germline V gene. Trimming removed 2 bases at V and 6 bases at J, with 8 bases between. The RNA input was about 0.45 to 1 ug, and it was reverse transcribed with random hexamers. One entry per CDR3 protein, called by TCRdb with MiXCR from the immunoSEQ multiplex PCR reads. The data hold about 150,000 distinct CDR3 sequences, with 92% observed a single time. This chain links TRBV5-1 with TRBJ1-2; no definite D call. The sequence came from a human donor in good health. Source material: CD4+ T cells from PBMCs. The CDR3 protein is CASSLTSDGYTF. The CDR3 region has the DNA TGCGCCAGCAGCTTAACAAGTGATGGCTACACCTTC.